These 8 T cell receptor beta chains share one sample of origin, sequenced in a study of cytomegalovirus exposure and HLA in healthy donors. The PCR made use of 60 Vbeta and 13 Jbeta primers. The table came from immunoSEQ multiplex PCR; TCRdb's copy has only in-frame clones and leaves some out. The table shows around 160,000 clones, with approximately 79% occurring only once. The sample was PBMCs. The receptors shown here come from a middle-aged man in good health and CMV-seropositive.

The chain couples TRBV6-5 to TRBJ1-6; 7 nucleotides match TRBD1. The germline gives CDR1 MNHEY, CDR2 SVGAGI. Trimming at V came to 5 bases and at J to 5 bases, leaving 6 bases not matched to a gene. CDR3 length: 15 residues. Here the CDR3 reads CASSAWTGDNSPLHF. The CDR3 nucleotides are TGTGCCAGCAGTGCCTGGACAGGAGATAATTCACCCCTCCACTTT.

V and J are TRBV28 and TRBJ1-2; 9 bases fit TRBD1. CDR1 is MDHEN and CDR2 is SYDVKM in the germline V gene. The CDR3 covers 13 residues. Trimming removed 5 bases from V and 8 bases from J; junction bases left unmatched: 6. The CDR3 DNA follows: TGTGCCAGCAGTCTAACAGGGGGCGTAGGCTACACCTTC. It encodes CASSLTGGVGYTF.

The J gene is TRBJ2-3, the V gene TRBV14; TRBD2 is a possible D gene (6 bases). The CDR3 has 14 residues. Germline V CDR1 and CDR2: SGHDN, FVKESK. V gave up 4 bases and J gave up 4 bases, with 12 bases separating them. The CDR3 spells CASSRLGVADTQYF. In DNA, the CDR3 is TGTGCCAGCAGCCGACTAGGAGTCGCAGATACGCAGTATTTT.

This rearrangement joins TRBV28 to TRBJ1-3, with D possibly matching TRBD1 (6 bases). Per the germline V gene, CDR1 is MDHEN and CDR2 is SYDVKM. The ends were cut back, 1 base at V and 7 bases at J, with 14 bases in the middle. The CDR3 consists of 15 residues. The CDR3 reads CASSLSVQGSNTIYF. In DNA, the CDR3 is TGTGCCAGCAGTTTATCCGTGCAGGGGTCCAACACCATATATTTT. The full variable domain, its missing parts supplied by reference TRBV28 and TRBJ1-3, is DVKVTQSSRYLVKRTGEKVFLECVQDMDHENMFWYRQDPGLGLRLIYFSYDVKMKEKGDIPEGYSVSREKKERFSLILESASTNQTSMYLCASSLSVQGSNTIYFGEGSWLTVV.

V gene TRBV5-4 combines with J gene TRBJ1-2; 9 bases line up with TRBD1. J lost 7 bases, V lost 2 bases, and 6 bases had no gene match. The germline V gene encodes CDR1 SGHNT and CDR2 YYREEE (reference sequence). The CDR3 is made up of 14 amino acids. CDR3 in DNA: TGTGCCAGCAGCTTACAGGGGGCAATCTCTGGCTACACCTTC. Protein product: CASSLQGAISGYTF.

The chain links TRBV29-1 to TRBJ1-1; 7 bases agree with TRBD1. After removal of 6 bases from V and 5 bases from J, the junction contained 9 bases not matched to a gene. This CDR3 is 13 amino acids long. Germline loops: CDR1 SQVTM, CDR2 ANQGSEA. CDR3 nucleotide sequence: TGCAGCGTCCTACAGGGGACTGGGACTGAAGCTTTCTTT. It is translated as CSVLQGTGTEAFF.

This sequence joins TRBV20-1 and TRBJ1-5; D is undetermined. The V end lost 7 bases, the J end lost 6 bases, and 10 bases lay between the germline ends. Germline CDR1 and CDR2: DFQATT and SNEGSKA (reference sequence). The CDR3 has 11 residues. CDR3 sequence: CSGKSVQPQHF. Written as DNA, the CDR3 is TGCAGTGGTAAGAGTGTTCAGCCCCAGCATTTT.

V and J are TRBV10-3 and TRBJ1-5, with D unresolved. The length of the CDR3 is 15 residues. Deletions cut 4 bases from V and 3 bases from J, with 13 bases between. Germline-derived CDR1 and CDR2 are ENHRY and SYGVKD. Here the CDR3 DNA reads TGTGCCATCAGTGGGAGCGAGAGGGCCAATCAGCCCCAGCATTTT. Translation gives CAISGSERANQPQHF.